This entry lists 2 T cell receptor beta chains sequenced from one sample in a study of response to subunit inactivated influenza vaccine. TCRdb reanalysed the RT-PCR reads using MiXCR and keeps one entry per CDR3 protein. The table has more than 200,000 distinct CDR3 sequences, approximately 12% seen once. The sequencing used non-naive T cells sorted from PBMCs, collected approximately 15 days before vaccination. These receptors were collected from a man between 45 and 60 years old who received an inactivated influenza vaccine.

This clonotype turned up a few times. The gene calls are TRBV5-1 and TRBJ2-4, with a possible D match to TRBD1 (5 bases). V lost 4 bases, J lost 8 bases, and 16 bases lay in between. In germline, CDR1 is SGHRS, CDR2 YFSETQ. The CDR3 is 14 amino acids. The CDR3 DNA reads TGCGCCAGCAGCCCGACGACAGAGAAACACATTCAGTACTTC. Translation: CASSPTTEKHIQYF.

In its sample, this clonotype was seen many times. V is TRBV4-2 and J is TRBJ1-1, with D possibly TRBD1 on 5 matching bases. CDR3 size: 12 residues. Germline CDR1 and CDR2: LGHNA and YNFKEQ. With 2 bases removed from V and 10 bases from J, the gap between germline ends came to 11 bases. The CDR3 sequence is CASSQSGTRAFF. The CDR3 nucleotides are TGTGCCAGCAGCCAATCCGGGACTAGAGCTTTCTTT.